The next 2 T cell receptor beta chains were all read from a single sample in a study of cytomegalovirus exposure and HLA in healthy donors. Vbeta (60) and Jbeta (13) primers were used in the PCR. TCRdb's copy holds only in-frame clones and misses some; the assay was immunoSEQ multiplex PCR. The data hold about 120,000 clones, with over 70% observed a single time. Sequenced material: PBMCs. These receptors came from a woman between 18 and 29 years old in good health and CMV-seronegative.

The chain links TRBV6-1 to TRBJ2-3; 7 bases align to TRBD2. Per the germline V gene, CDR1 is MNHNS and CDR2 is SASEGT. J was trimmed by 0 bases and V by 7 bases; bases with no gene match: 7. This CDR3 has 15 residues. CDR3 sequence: CASNYGGTSTDTQYF. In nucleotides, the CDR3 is TGTGCCAGCAACTACGGGGGGACTAGCACAGATACGCAGTATTTT.

DNA of the CDR3: TGTGCCAGCAGTGCCCCAGCGGGGGGCACAGATACGCAGTATTTT. It encodes CASSAPAGGTDTQYF. The rearrangement links TRBV2 to TRBJ2-3, with 8 bases fitting TRBD2. Germline V gene lookup returns CDR1 SNHLY and CDR2 FYNNEI. J gave up 1 base and V 4 bases, and 4 bases lay outside the gene matches. The CDR3 spans 15 residues.